A single T cell receptor (beta chain) is shown here with its context. This entry comes from a study of OX40 agonist ivuxolimab in advanced cancers. Study in general: Ivuxolimab, an antibody that agonizes OX40 (CD134), was administered to the patients.

Here immunoSEQ multiplex PCR was the method, and the copy in TCRdb shows in-frame clones only, minus some. The sample contains about 70,000 clones, more than 75% of which appear only once. The sampling schedule covered blood at baseline, cycle 4 day 1, and cycle 7 day 1. In germline, CDR1 is MNHNS, CDR2 SASEGT. The CDR3 loop spans 13 amino acids. Trimming stripped 0 bases from V and 4 bases from J, with 7 bases between. The V gene is TRBV6-1, the J gene TRBJ2-7; D perhaps matches TRBD1 (5 bases). The sequence came from an adult with an advanced solid tumor such as melanoma, head and neck, liver or kidney cancer. Here the sequenced sample was CD4+ or CD8+ T cells sorted from blood, taken in a trial of the OX40 agonist ivuxolimab. The CDR3 protein is CASSEASGYEQYF. CDR3 DNA sequence: TGTGCCAGCAGTGAAGCTTCAGGGTACGAGCAGTACTTC.